This T cell receptor (beta chain) was profiled in a study of CD8 T cells in ankylosing spondylitis. Regarding the study as a whole: Prior work had noted some motif variants in reactive arthritis blood and synovial fluid. Reports say disease-linked clones showed up significantly more in matched ankylosing spondylitis synovial fluid.

MiXCR was run by TCRdb on the 5' RACE reads, yielding one entry per CDR3 protein. Here the sample spans 380,000 or so distinct CDR3 sequences, roughly 22% being singletons. Germline loops: CDR1 MNHEY, CDR2 SMNVEV (reference sequence). V dropped 2 bases and J dropped 3 bases, with 11 bases sitting between them. The CDR3 is made up of 14 amino acids. This clonotype has only a few counts. Its antigen is unidentified. Material: blood, either unsorted or a sorted T cell fraction (not recorded which). This TCR derives from a male donor with ankylosing spondylitis or in good health (not recorded which). V usage is TRBV27 and J usage is TRBJ2-7, with D uncertain. As DNA, the CDR3 is TGTGCCAGCAGTTTACGAGGTCATCGCTACGAGCAGTACTTC. Translated, it gives CASSLRGHRYEQYF.